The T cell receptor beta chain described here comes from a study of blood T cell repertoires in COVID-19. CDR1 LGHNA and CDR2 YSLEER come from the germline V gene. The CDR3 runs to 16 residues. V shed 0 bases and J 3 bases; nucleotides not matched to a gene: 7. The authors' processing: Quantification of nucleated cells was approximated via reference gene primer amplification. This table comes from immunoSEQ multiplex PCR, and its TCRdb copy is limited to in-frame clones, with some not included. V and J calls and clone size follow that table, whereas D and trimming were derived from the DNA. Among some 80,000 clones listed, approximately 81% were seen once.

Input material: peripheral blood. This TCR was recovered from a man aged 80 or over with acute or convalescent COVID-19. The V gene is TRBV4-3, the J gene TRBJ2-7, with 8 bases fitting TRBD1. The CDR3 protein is CASSQDLGRGHYEQYF. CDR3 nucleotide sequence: TGCGCCAGCAGCCAAGATCTTGGCAGGGGGCACTACGAGCAGTACTTC.